These T cell receptor beta chains were read from a single sample in a study of neurological immune-mediated disorders. TCRdb independently ran MiXCR on the 5' RACE reads; one entry per CDR3 protein. This table holds some 56,000 distinct CDR3 sequences, around 4% found once. Sequenced sample: PBMCs. The receptor source for this set is a man in his sixties with multiple sclerosis. Both conserved end residues are part of each CDR3. A D gene is named only where the DNA matches it firmly. Clone size, where shown, is once, few, many, or a class for clones that have expanded.

clone size,J gene,V gene,D gene,CDR3 DNA,CDR3 protein
many,TRBJ1-2,TRBV20-1,-,TGCAGTGCTAAGGGGGACGGCTACACCTTC,CSAKGDGYTF
many,TRBJ2-3,TRBV20-1,TRBD2,TGCAGTGCCGGGGCTAGCGGGGGGGCTGATACGCAGTATTTT,CSAGASGGADTQYF
few,TRBJ2-1,TRBV6-5,-,TGTGCCAGCAGTTTCAGGGACGGCTACAATGAGCAGTTCTTC,CASSFRDGYNEQFF
many,TRBJ2-7,TRBV15,TRBD1,TGTGCCACCAGCAGAGGCGGGACAGGGTACGAGCAGTACTTC,CATSRGGTGYEQYF
-,TRBJ2-2,TRBV12-3/TRBV12-4,-,TGTGCCAGCAGTTCGAACGGATTTAACACCGGGGAGCTGTTTTTT,CASSSNGFNTGELFF
many,TRBJ2-1,TRBV19,-,TGTGCCAGTAGTATTCCCGTAGGGGAGCAGTTCTTC,CASSIPVGEQFF
many,TRBJ1-2,TRBV3-1,-,TGTGCCAGCGCCGGCGGCCTCAACTATGGCTACACCTTC,CASAGGLNYGYTF
-,TRBJ2-7,TRBV20-1,-,TGCAGTGCTAGAAGCCGGGTAACGGGGTTACCCTACGAGCAGTACTTC,CSARSRVTGLPYEQYF
many,TRBJ1-5,TRBV7-9,-,TGTGCCAGCAGCTTAAAGGACAGTCAGCCCCAGCATTTT,CASSLKDSQPQHF
few,TRBJ2-5,TRBV20-1,TRBD1,TGCAGTGCTCTGGCCGGGACAGCCCAAGAGACCCAGTACTTC,CSALAGTAQETQYF
many,TRBJ2-7,TRBV20-1,TRBD1,TGCAGTGTTCAGGTGGGACAGGGATGGAACGAGCAGTACTTC,CSVQVGQGWNEQYF
many,TRBJ1-1,TRBV2,-,TGTGCCAGCAACGGGGCCTACTCGAACACTGAAGCTTTCTTT,CASNGAYSNTEAFF
many,TRBJ2-7,TRBV9,TRBD1,TGTGCCAGCAGCGCAGAGGGACAGGGCAGCGAGCAGTACTTC,CASSAEGQGSEQYF
many,TRBJ2-5,TRBV7-2,TRBD2,TGTGCCAGCAGCTCCGGGAGGGAGACCCAGTACTTC,CASSSGRETQYF
many,TRBJ2-7,TRBV2,-,TGTGCCAGCAGTCGGTGGGGGCTCCCCACCTACGAGCAGTACTTC,CASSRWGLPTYEQYF
many,TRBJ2-2,TRBV6-4,TRBD2,TGTGCCAGCGGCCCGATGGGGACTAGCGGCACCGGGGAGCTGTTTTTT,CASGPMGTSGTGELFF
many,TRBJ1-1,TRBV20-1,-,TGCAGTGCTAATCCCCTTGCCGGGGGGTCAAAGGGGGCTTTCTTT,CSANPLAGGSKGAFF
many,TRBJ2-3,TRBV5-1,-,TGCGCCAGCAGCTTGCCACAGGGGGGGCCAGATACGCAGTATTTT,CASSLPQGGPDTQYF
many,TRBJ2-5,TRBV10-3,-,TGTGCCATCAGTGAGTCGAGTCTGTTTCGCGAGACCCAGTACTTC,CAISESSLFRETQYF
many,TRBJ2-5,TRBV27,-,TGTGCCAGCCGGAGTGTGACAGGGAGGGAGACCCAGTACTTC,CASRSVTGRETQYF
many,TRBJ2-5,TRBV5-1,-,TGCGCCAGCAGCTTGTTCGGGGTTAGTGTCCAAGAGACCCAGTACTTC,CASSLFGVSVQETQYF
many,TRBJ2-3,TRBV20-1,TRBD2,TGCAGTGCTGCCCCAGCTGAGGCTAGCGGGAGGCGACGGGTAACAGATACGCAGTATTTT,CSAAPAEASGRRRVTDTQYF
many,TRBJ1-1,TRBV19,TRBD1,TGTGCCAGTAGTAGCCTCAAGACAGGGCTGAGCACTGAAGCTTTCTTT,CASSSLKTGLSTEAFF
few,TRBJ1-1,TRBV29-1,TRBD1,TGCAGCGTCAAACTCCGACAGGGGAACACTGAAGCTTTCTTT,CSVKLRQGNTEAFF
many,TRBJ2-1,TRBV6-6,-,TGTGCCAGCAGCATGACTAGTTCGGATGAGCAGTTCTTC,CASSMTSSDEQFF
many,TRBJ1-2,TRBV12-3/TRBV12-4,-,TGTGCCAGCAGTTTGGGTGGGGGAAGAGGACATGGCTACACCTTC,CASSLGGGRGHGYTF
medium-sized,TRBJ2-6,TRBV7-9,-,TGTGCCAGCAGCTTCCGAAGCTCTGGGGCCAACGTCCTGACTTTC,CASSFRSSGANVLTF
many,TRBJ2-7,TRBV5-1,TRBD1,TGCGCCAGCAGCCCAGGACAGGGCTCCTACGAGCAGTACTTC,CASSPGQGSYEQYF
many,TRBJ1-5,TRBV30,TRBD1,TGTGCCCGGATTCCCAGGGACAGGGAAGAGGATCAGCCCCAGCATTTT,CARIPRDREEDQPQHF
many,TRBJ1-5,TRBV12-3/TRBV12-4,-,TGTGCCAGCAGTCCAAGGGATCAGCCCCAGCATTTT,CASSPRDQPQHF
many,TRBJ2-3,TRBV20-1,-,TGCAGCGGTCGGGACCCGGCGTTTCGGACGCAGTATTTT,CSGRDPAFRTQYF
many,TRBJ1-2,TRBV6-1,-,TGTGCCAGCAATCAACAGATCTATGGCTACACCTTC,CASNQQIYGYTF
many,TRBJ2-3,TRBV13,TRBD1,TGTGCCAGCAGCCTATCTGATAAGGGGGCGACAGATACGCAGTATTTT,CASSLSDKGATDTQYF
-,TRBJ2-7,TRBV10-3,-,TGTGCCATCAGTGATAGTTCTCGGGGAGGGGGCCTTTCCGAGCAGTACTTC,CAISDSSRGGGLSEQYF
large,TRBJ2-3,TRBV5-1,-,TGCGCCAGCAGCCGTATAGGGAACACAGATACGCAGTATTTT,CASSRIGNTDTQYF
many,TRBJ1-6,TRBV2,-,TGTGCCAGCACCGGGGGGGCCCTTACTAATTCACCCCTCCACTTT,CASTGGALTNSPLHF
many,TRBJ2-1,TRBV7-9,-,TGTGCCAGCAGTCCTTCCGAGACCCCTTACAATGAGCAGTTCTTC,CASSPSETPYNEQFF
many,TRBJ2-2,TRBV7-8,-,TGTGCCAGCAGCTTTGAGGGAAGGAGCGACACCGGGGAGCTGTTTTTT,CASSFEGRSDTGELFF
many,TRBJ2-7,TRBV7-8,-,TGTGCCAGCAGCCCCCAGGTGGGGGACTACGAGCAGTACTTC,CASSPQVGDYEQYF
many,TRBJ2-3,TRBV6-1,-,TGTGCCAGCAGTCTCACTAGCAACACAGATACGCAGTATTTT,CASSLTSNTDTQYF
many,TRBJ2-5,TRBV27,-,TGTGCCAGTAGCGTATGGGGCACTGAGACCCAGTACTTC,CASSVWGTETQYF
many,TRBJ2-2,TRBV5-1,TRBD1,TGCGCCAGCAGTTCGGGACAGGCCGGGGAGCTGTTTTTT,CASSSGQAGELFF
-,TRBJ2-2,TRBV7-3,-,TGTGACAGCAGCTTCCGGACAGGGGAGCTGTTTTTT,CDSSFRTGELFF
many,TRBJ2-3,TRBV6-6,-,TGTGCCAGCAGGCTATCCGGGTCCACAGATACGCAGTATTTT,CASRLSGSTDTQYF
few,TRBJ1-5,TRBV15,-,TGTAGCAATCAGCACCAGCATTTT,CSNQHQHF
-,TRBJ1-1,TRBV27,TRBD1,TGTGCCAGAAGTTACTTACCTCAGGGGGTGGGTGGCACTGAAGCTTTCTTT,CARSYLPQGVGGTEAFF
many,TRBJ2-2,TRBV5-1,TRBD2,TGCGCCAGCAGCGTCTCGCTAGCGGGAGACACCGGGGAGCTGTTTTTT,CASSVSLAGDTGELFF
many,TRBJ2-1,TRBV5-6,-,TGTGCCAGCAGCTTAGATGTTTTGAAGGCTGAGCAGTTCTTC,CASSLDVLKAEQFF
many,TRBJ1-4,TRBV20-1,-,TGCAGTGCTAGGGTATGGCAGCCGCGGACTAATGAAAAACTGTTTTTT,CSARVWQPRTNEKLFF
many,TRBJ1-1,TRBV5-1,-,TGCGCCAGCAGCCCAGGGATCCTTAAATGGGCAGTCAACACTGAAGCTTTCTTT,CASSPGILKWAVNTEAFF